This paragraph reports one T cell receptor beta chain. What it binds is unknown. This sample is drawn from a study of T-cell reconstitution after alpha-beta-depleted transplantation in children. Study-level results: Diversity and T-cell counts at one year after transplant derived mostly from new T cells.

The junction had 12 bases not matched to a gene; V was cut back by 3 bases and J by 7 bases. Germline V gene data show CDR1 as DFQATT and CDR2 as SNEGSKA (reference sequence). CDR3 length: 16 residues. Unique molecular identifiers featured in how the TCRbeta library was prepared. TCRdb processed the PCR reads anew with MiXCR; each CDR3 protein has one entry. This table holds 600,000 to 800,000 distinct CDR3 sequences, around 13% found once. The rearrangement uses TRBV20-1 and TRBJ2-3; 11 nucleotides align to TRBD2. The sequence was obtained from a girl aged 2-10 years with congenital amegakaryocytic thrombocytopenia, due to receive a stem cell transplant. The sequencing used PBMCs, collected before TCRalphabeta/CD19-depleted stem cell transplant. This CDR3 is CSASPTRLAGPNTQYF. Written as DNA, the CDR3 is TGCAGTGCTAGCCCAACGAGACTAGCGGGACCTAATACGCAGTATTTT.